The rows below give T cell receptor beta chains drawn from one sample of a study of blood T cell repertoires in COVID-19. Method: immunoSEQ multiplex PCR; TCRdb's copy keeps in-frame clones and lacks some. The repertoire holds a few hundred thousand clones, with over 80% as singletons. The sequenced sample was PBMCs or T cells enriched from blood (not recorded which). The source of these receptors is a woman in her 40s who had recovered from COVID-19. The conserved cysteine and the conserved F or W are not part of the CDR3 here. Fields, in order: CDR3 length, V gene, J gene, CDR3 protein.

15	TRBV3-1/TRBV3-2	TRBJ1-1	ASSHPTDTQGGPEAF
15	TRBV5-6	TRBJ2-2	ASSWDLGGKNTGELF
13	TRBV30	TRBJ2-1	AWSVPADYYNEQF
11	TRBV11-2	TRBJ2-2	ASSLSAAGELF
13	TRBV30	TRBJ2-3	AWSGGQRVTDTQY
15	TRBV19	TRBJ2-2	ASSIRAAGVLTGELF
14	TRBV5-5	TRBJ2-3	ASSPRTGTYTDTQY
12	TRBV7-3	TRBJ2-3	ASSSQGIADTQY
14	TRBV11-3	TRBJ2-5	ASSLESGAWLETQY
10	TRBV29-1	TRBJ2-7	SVGAGRYEQY
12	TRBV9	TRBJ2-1	ASSTGTTYNEQF
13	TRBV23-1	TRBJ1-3	ASSQSGTGGNTIY
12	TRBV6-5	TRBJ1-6	ASRPGGNNSPLH
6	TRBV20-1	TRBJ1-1	SATRAF
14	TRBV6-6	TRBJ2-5	ASRPPGTSGSEAQY
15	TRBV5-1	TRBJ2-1	ASSFASGGVNYNEQF
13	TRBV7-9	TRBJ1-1	ASSTPGTGDTEAF
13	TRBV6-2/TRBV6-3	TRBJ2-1	ASSYTDLAYNEQF
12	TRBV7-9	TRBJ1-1	ASSPGQGDTEAF